These 29 T cell receptor beta chains originate from one sample sequenced in a study of OX40 agonist ivuxolimab in advanced cancers. Measured with immunoSEQ multiplex PCR; TCRdb has only the in-frame clones, and not every one. The sample includes about 51,000 clones, around 77% of them seen just once. The material was CD4+ or CD8+ T cells sorted from blood, obtained in a trial of the OX40 agonist ivuxolimab. The receptors derive from an adult with an advanced solid tumor such as melanoma, head and neck, liver or kidney cancer.

The chain carries TRBV19 and TRBJ2-1; a weak D match, TRBD1 (5 bases). The ends were cut back, 5 bases at V and 5 bases at J, with 16 bases in the middle. This CDR3 is 15 amino acids long. Germline V lookup: CDR1 LNHDA, CDR2 SQIVND (reference sequence). The CDR3 here is CASSGQGLGHNEQFF. The CDR3 DNA is TGTGCCAGTAGTGGCCAGGGCCTCGGACACAATGAGCAGTTCTTC.

CDR3 residues: CASSLAGADTEAFF. The CDR3 bases are TGCGCCAGCAGCTTGGCAGGGGCGGACACTGAAGCTTTCTTT. The gene calls are TRBV5-1 and TRBJ1-1, with D perhaps TRBD1 (6 bases). Per germline, CDR1 SGHRS and CDR2 YFSETQ. This CDR3 is built from 14 residues. Between the trimmed V and J ends, which lost 0 bases and 3 bases, there was a span of 9 bases. Based on the CDR3 plus reference TRBV5-1 and TRBJ1-1, the full variable domain is KAGVTQTPRYLIKTRGQQVTLSCSPISGHRSVSWYQQTPGQGLQFLFEYFSETQRNKGNFPGRFSGRQFSNSRSEMNVSTLELGDSALYLCASSLAGADTEAFFGQGTRLTVV.

This clone has a handful of counts. The junction departs from the called germline gene at one end, perhaps through a read error. This chain links TRBV4-2 with TRBJ1-4; TRBD1 aligns across 8 bases. The CDR3 runs to 15 residues. Per germline, CDR1 LGHNA and CDR2 YNFKEQ. CDR3 region: CASSQDGGTGALQVF. The CDR3 coding sequence is TGTGCCAGCAGCCAAGACGGAGGGACAGGAGCTCTTCAGGTTTTT.

J is TRBJ2-7 and V is TRBV5-4; the match to TRBD2 covers 12 bases. After removal of 4 bases from V and 4 bases from J, the junction contained 18 bases not matched to a gene. Germline V CDR1 and CDR2: SGHNT, YYREEE (reference sequence). CDR3 length: 19 amino acids. The CDR3 is CASSKKRLAGAVGEYEQYF. The CDR3, as DNA: TGTGCCAGCAGCAAAAAGAGACTAGCGGGAGCTGTAGGGGAATACGAGCAGTACTTC.

The chain uses TRBV28 and TRBJ1-1, with a weak D call TRBD1 (5 bases). Trimming shortened V by 3 bases and J by 8 bases, and 13 bases separated the two germline ends. The CDR3 spans 13 residues. Germline CDR1 is MDHEN and CDR2 is SYDVKM. The CDR3 sequence: CASSLGLAGEAFF. CDR3 sequence (DNA): TGTGCCAGCAGTTTGGGTCTCGCAGGGGAAGCTTTCTTT.

This clone has more than one count but fewer than ten. This rearrangement joins TRBV4-1 to TRBJ2-1; a possible D gene is TRBD1 (6 bases). The CDR3 loop spans 16 amino acids. Trimming stripped 0 bases from V and 7 bases from J, with 16 bases between. Germline V lookup: CDR1 MGHRA, CDR2 YSYEKL. CDR3 region: CASSQDPGARGNEQFF. In DNA form, the CDR3 reads TGCGCCAGCAGCCAAGATCCCGGGGCGAGGGGGAATGAGCAGTTCTTC.

V usage is TRBV14 and J usage is TRBJ2-3; D not resolved. Trimming removed 0 bases at V and 2 bases at J, with 9 bases between. Germline V CDR1 and CDR2: SGHDN, FVKESK. The CDR3 runs 15 residues. The CDR3 spells CASSQDLAATDTQYF. The CDR3, as DNA: TGTGCCAGCAGCCAAGATCTTGCGGCCACAGATACGCAGTATTTT.

The V and J genes are TRBV28 and TRBJ2-7, with 8 bases matching TRBD2. Germline V gives CDR1 MDHEN, CDR2 SYDVKM. The CDR3 is 17 amino acids. Trimming removed 3 bases from V and 4 bases from J; junction bases left unmatched: 14. CDR3: CASSFHLTKREPYEQYF. Here the CDR3 DNA reads TGTGCCAGCAGTTTTCACCTTACTAAGCGGGAGCCATACGAGCAGTACTTC.

The chain recombines TRBV25-1 with TRBJ2-7; D is unresolved. The CDR3 runs to 13 residues. Trimming left V 8 bases short and J 2 bases short, with 13 bases between. Germline V gene sequence: CDR1 MGHDK, CDR2 SYGVNS. CDR3 residues: CASLTPQPYEQYF. The CDR3 DNA sequence: TGTGCCAGCCTGACACCGCAGCCCTACGAGCAGTACTTC.

The chain employs TRBV7-3 and TRBJ1-2; D is perhaps TRBD1 (6 bases). The V gene lost 2 bases and the J gene lost 4 bases, with 20 bases spanning the gap. CDR3 length equals 17 residues. The germline V gene encodes CDR1 SGHTA and CDR2 FQGTGA. The CDR3 sequence: CASSLVGGPVSGYGYTF. The CDR3 DNA sequence: TGTGCCAGCAGCTTAGTGGGGGGCCCCGTCTCGGGCTATGGCTACACCTTC.

This clone was found once. The rearrangement links TRBV28 to TRBJ2-7; D is ambiguous. There are 13 residues in the CDR3. CDR1 and CDR2 (germline): MDHEN, SYDVKM. V lost 4 bases and J 4 bases, leaving 11 bases between the germline ends. CDR3 coding DNA: TGTGCCAGCAGTTCGCTGACAAATTACGAGCAGTACTTC. This translates into CASSSLTNYEQYF.

V is TRBV7-9 and J is TRBJ2-1; the D gene is possibly TRBD2 (6 bases). The V and J ends lost 3 bases and 7 bases respectively, with 7 bases between them. The germline gives CDR1 SEHNR, CDR2 FQNEAQ (reference sequence). The CDR3 is 12 residues long. DNA for the CDR3: TGTGCCAGCAGCTTCGCGGGGAATGAGCAGTTCTTC. Its protein product is CASSFAGNEQFF.

The chain is built from TRBV6-5 and TRBJ2-7; D is perhaps TRBD2 (5 bases). V was cut by 0 bases and J by 3 bases, with 12 bases left in between. Looked up from germline, CDR1 is MNHEY and CDR2 is SVGAGI. This CDR3 contains 15 residues. DNA of the CDR3: TGTGCCAGCAGTTACTCGACCCAGCGGAACTACGAGCAGTACTTC. It codes for CASSYSTQRNYEQYF.

The gene calls are TRBV30 and TRBJ2-3, with 14 bases that match TRBD2. Germline CDR1 is GTSNPN and CDR2 is SVGIG (reference sequence). This CDR3 contains 15 residues. With 7 bases clipped from V and 2 bases from J, the junction kept 5 bases outside the gene matches. The CDR3 region is CASRLAGGPTDTQYF. CDR3 coding DNA: TGTGCCTCGCGACTAGCGGGAGGGCCCACAGATACGCAGTATTTT.

This clone was observed many times. This rearrangement joins TRBV2 to TRBJ2-6; maybe TRBD1 (6 bases). V lost 5 bases and J 4 bases, leaving 12 bases between the germline ends. The CDR3 loop spans 15 amino acids. The germline V gene encodes CDR1 SNHLY and CDR2 FYNNEI. The CDR3 reads CASSKGTLGANVLTF. The CDR3, as DNA: TGTGCCAGCAGTAAGGGGACACTCGGGGCCAACGTCCTGACTTTC. Full variable domain (rest looked up from reference TRBV2 and TRBJ2-6): EPEVTQTPSHQVTQMGQEVILRCVPISNHLYFYWYRQILGQKVEFLVSFYNNEISEKSEIFDDQFSVERPDGSNFTLKIRSTKLEDSAMYFCASSKGTLGANVLTFGAGSRLTVL.

The CDR3 protein is CASSQVPGPLYF. CDR3 DNA: TGCGCCAGCAGCCAAGTCCCCGGCCCCTTGTACTTC. The chain joins TRBV4-1 to TRBJ2-4; no clear D. V gave up 1 base and J gave up 15 bases, with 13 bases separating them. The CDR3 contains 12 residues. From germline, CDR1 is MGHRA and CDR2 YSYEKL.

This clone was observed many times. V usage is TRBV29-1 and J usage is TRBJ1-2, with unresolved D. CDR3 length equals 10 residues. Germline V CDR1 and CDR2: SQVTM, ANQGSEA. V was shortened by 5 bases and J by 8 bases, with 9 bases between the two germline ends. DNA for the CDR3: TGCAGCGTTTCGGAGGAGGGCTACACCTTC. Translating gives CSVSEEGYTF.

V and J are TRBV19 and TRBJ1-5, with 8 bases fitting TRBD1. Germline CDR1 reads LNHDA; CDR2 reads SQIVND (reference sequence). Germline trimming cut 9 bases from V and 0 bases from J; bases unmatched to any gene: 10. This CDR3 contains 16 residues. CDR3 sequence (DNA): TGTGCCAGCCAAGGAGACAGGGGTTATAGCAATCAGCCCCAGCATTTT. This sequence encodes CASQGDRGYSNQPQHF.

The chain has TRBV7-6 and TRBJ2-1; TRBD2 might be the D (6 bases). Germline V gene data show CDR1 as SGHVS and CDR2 as FNYEAQ. The CDR3 has 16 amino acids. V was trimmed by 3 bases and J by 3 bases, leaving 15 bases between them. Here the CDR3 reads CASSFLTTRNYNEQFF. DNA of the CDR3: TGTGCCAGCAGCTTTTTGACGACTAGGAACTACAATGAGCAGTTCTTC.

This clone was observed a few times. The rearrangement uses TRBV6-1 and TRBJ1-1; TRBD1 matches at 7 bases. This CDR3 comprises 14 residues. Germline CDR1 MNHNS, CDR2 SASEGT. After removal of 4 bases from V and 3 bases from J, the junction contained 5 bases not matched to a gene. The CDR3 bases are TGTGCCAGCAGTGCCTACAGGGGCGACACTGAAGCTTTCTTT. As protein: CASSAYRGDTEAFF.

This clone was seen only a few times. V is TRBV7-8 and J is TRBJ2-7; D unresolved. V was shortened by 5 bases and J by 4 bases, with 12 bases between the two germline ends. Germline assignment: CDR1 SGHVS and CDR2 FQNEAQ. The CDR3 length is 13 residues. The CDR3 region has the DNA TGTGCCAGCAGCCCGAGGACCGATTACGAGCAGTACTTC. Translation: CASSPRTDYEQYF.

The chain recombines TRBV27 with TRBJ2-7; D possibly uses TRBD1 or TRBD2 (6 bases each). The CDR3 has 15 amino acids. Per the germline V gene, CDR1 is MNHEY and CDR2 is SMNVEV (reference sequence). The V end lost 6 bases, the J end lost 0 bases, and 15 bases lay between the germline ends. The CDR3 is CASRPQGTLSYEQYF. CDR3 DNA: TGTGCCAGCAGACCGCAGGGGACTCTCTCCTACGAGCAGTACTTC.

This chain uses TRBV9 with TRBJ2-1; D might be TRBD1 (5 bases). Germline lookup yields CDR1 SGDLS and CDR2 YYNGEE. Trimming removed 4 bases from V and 3 bases from J, with 14 bases in between. The CDR3 is 15 residues long. The CDR3 nucleotides are TGTGCCAGCAGCCGTACCGACAGTATCTACAATGAGCAGTTCTTC. Protein product: CASSRTDSIYNEQFF. Full variable domain (missing parts from reference TRBV9 and TRBJ2-1): DSGVTQTPKHLITATGQRVTLRCSPRSGDLSVYWYQQSLDQGLQFLIQYYNGEERAKGNILERFSAQQFPDLHSELNLSSLELGDSALYFCASSRTDSIYNEQFFGPGTRLTVL.

The chain couples TRBV28 to TRBJ1-5, with a weak D call TRBD1 (5 bases). V shed 4 bases and J shed 7 bases, with 14 bases lying between them. Germline V CDR1 and CDR2: MDHEN, SYDVKM. CDR3 length: 14 amino acids. The CDR3 sequence is CASSSGTQSQPQHF. CDR3 DNA sequence: TGTGCCAGCAGTTCCGGGACTCAATCCCAGCCCCAGCATTTT.

This CDR3 reads CASSLGSEKLFF. The CDR3 DNA follows: TGCGCCAGCAGCCTGGGGTCGGAAAAACTGTTTTTT. The chain joins TRBV5-1 to TRBJ1-4; D ambiguous. Germline V gives CDR1 SGHRS, CDR2 YFSETQ. The CDR3 length is 12 residues. Deletions cut 4 bases from V and 8 bases from J, with 9 bases between.

This chain connects TRBV6-5 to TRBJ1-2, with TRBD1 matching 10 bases. Germline CDR1 reads MNHEY; CDR2 reads SVGAGI. V shed 6 bases, J shed 2 bases, and the junction held 6 bases outside the gene matches. The CDR3 loop spans 15 amino acids. CDR3 protein: CASSRQGAQNYGYTF. In DNA form, the CDR3 reads TGTGCCAGCAGCAGACAGGGGGCGCAAAACTATGGCTACACCTTC.

The genes are TRBV11-2 and TRBJ1-3; possible D gene TRBD1, 6 bases. This CDR3 comprises 16 residues. The ends were cut back, 1 base at V and 2 bases at J, with 12 bases in the middle. Germline CDR1 and CDR2: SGHAT and FQNNGV. In nucleotides, the CDR3 is TGTGCCAGCAGCTTAGGGTCCTGGGGGCCTGGAAACACCATATATTTT. Translation: CASSLGSWGPGNTIYF.

The genes are TRBV7-3 and TRBJ2-1, with a weak D call TRBD2 (5 bases). The germline V gene has CDR1 SGHTA and CDR2 FQGTGA. The CDR3 has 14 residues. Trimming shortened V by 4 bases and J by 0 bases, and 7 bases separated the two germline ends. The CDR3 loop is CASSSGSSYNEQFF. The CDR3, as DNA: TGTGCCAGCAGCTCGGGGAGCTCCTACAATGAGCAGTTCTTC. The full variable domain, in which reference TRBV7-3 and TRBJ2-1 provide the parts outside the CDR3, is GAGVSQTPSNKVTEKGKYVELRCDPISGHTALYWYRQSLGQGPEFLIYFQGTGAADDSGLPNDRFFAVRPEGSVSTLKIQRTERGDSAVYLCASSSGSSYNEQFFGPGTRLTVL.

This chain links TRBV6-6 with TRBJ1-5, with TRBD1 as a possible D gene (6 bases). This CDR3 contains 15 residues. V lost 4 bases to trimming and J lost 0 bases, with 10 bases between them. Germline V gene lookup returns CDR1 MNHNY and CDR2 SVGAGI (reference sequence). CDR3 residues: CASSWGQDSNQPQHF. The CDR3 nucleotides are TGTGCCAGCAGTTGGGGACAAGATAGCAATCAGCCCCAGCATTTT.